This T cell receptor (beta chain) emerged from a study of blood T cell repertoires in COVID-19 (dated by TCRdb to the early 2020s). Background for the entire study: Collaborator samples came from the United States, Italy and Spain and covered acute and convalescent phases of COVID-19. The material from the prospective study consisted of cDNA or gDNA derived from T cells, B-cell-depleted T cells, or PBMCs. The dataset comprised deeply sampled blood TCRbeta repertoires from subjects exposed to, actively infected with, or recovered from COVID-19. A freely available public database, intended as a resource for researchers studying the immune response to SARS-CoV-2, is where the repertoires were released. The samples were drawn from the first 160 participants of the ongoing ImmuneRACE study and from under 1,500 subjects provided by 6 global collaborators. Nearly every sample came with metadata listing a de-identified subject ID, COVID-19 status, age in years and sex. HLA class I and class II types, where available, came from metadata supplied by the sample provider rather than from assay-based typing. The full study reports these points: How much clinical and demographic metadata was included differed by source and by participant, and the metadata was provided uncurated.

Each collaborating institution followed its own protocols to collect whole blood in K2EDTA tubes. For TCRbeta analysis, collaborator samples were shipped as frozen whole blood, as isolated PBMCs, or as DNA extracted from either sample type. A distance of 6 bases separates the germline ends of V and J, which lose 0 bases and 0 bases respectively. The CDR3 spans 15 residues, from the cysteine through the phenylalanine. The only DNA kept is the CDR3, 45 bases in frame from the first base. Taken from the germline V gene (reference sequence), the CDR1 and CDR2 loops are MNHEY and SMNVEV. The immunoSEQ Assay, a bias-controlled multiplex PCR, was used to amplify TCRbeta CDR3 regions from genomic DNA. Per the authors' processing: The number of nucleated cells in each sample was estimated by amplification of reference gene primers within the assay. To quantify the absolute abundance of each unique TCRbeta CDR3 rearrangement, sequence reads were collapsed and filtered. For each sample, productive Simpson clonality was calculated as the square root of Simpson's diversity index across productive rearrangements. TCRdb took over this immuneACCESS table, retaining in-frame rearrangements with V and J assigned. Such tables are incomplete; in checked studies, under half of the missing clones stem from an unresolved V gene, and the remainder is unexplained. The V and J calls and clone size are taken from that table; D and trimming were inferred from the DNA. Within this sample are roughly 150,000 clones, with about 87% of them counted one time only. Roughly 5.4% of the sample belongs to the ten largest clones.

Concerning this clone itself: No cognate antigen has been identified for it. Per-base qualities were not stored, and no clone one base away is much larger.

This sequence originates from a human donor in a cohort sampled during active COVID-19. Here the chain combines TRBV27 and TRBJ2-4; the D gene identity is not certain. Sequences were obtained from peripheral blood. The nucleotides are TGTGCCAGCAGTTTATCGTACATAGCCAAAAACATTCAGTACTTC. This gives the protein CASSLSYIAKNIQYF.